This T cell receptor (beta chain) emerged from a study of blood T cell repertoires in COVID-19. Across the study: There were acute and convalescent COVID-19 samples, and they came from the United States, Italy and Spain. PBMCs, B-cell-depleted T cells, or T cells were the source of the cDNA or gDNA that made up the material.

Source study methods: Nucleated cell counts were estimated from reference gene primer amplification. Assay used: immunoSEQ multiplex PCR; TCRdb lists only in-frame clones, some missing. The DNA gave D and trimming, while V, J and clone size come from that table. The sample yields 100,000 or so clones, over 80% seen once. This sequence originates from a middle-aged man with active COVID-19. The sequenced material came from peripheral blood.

CDR3: CASSLGDYKGEQFF. DNA of the CDR3: TGCGCCAGCAGCTTGGGGGACTACAAAGGCGAGCAGTTCTTC. The J gene is TRBJ2-1, the V gene TRBV5-1, with 7 bases lining up with TRBD2. This CDR3 contains 14 residues. V dropped 0 bases and J dropped 10; count of bases not matched to a gene: 7. The germline CDR1 and CDR2 sequences are SGHRS and YFSETQ.